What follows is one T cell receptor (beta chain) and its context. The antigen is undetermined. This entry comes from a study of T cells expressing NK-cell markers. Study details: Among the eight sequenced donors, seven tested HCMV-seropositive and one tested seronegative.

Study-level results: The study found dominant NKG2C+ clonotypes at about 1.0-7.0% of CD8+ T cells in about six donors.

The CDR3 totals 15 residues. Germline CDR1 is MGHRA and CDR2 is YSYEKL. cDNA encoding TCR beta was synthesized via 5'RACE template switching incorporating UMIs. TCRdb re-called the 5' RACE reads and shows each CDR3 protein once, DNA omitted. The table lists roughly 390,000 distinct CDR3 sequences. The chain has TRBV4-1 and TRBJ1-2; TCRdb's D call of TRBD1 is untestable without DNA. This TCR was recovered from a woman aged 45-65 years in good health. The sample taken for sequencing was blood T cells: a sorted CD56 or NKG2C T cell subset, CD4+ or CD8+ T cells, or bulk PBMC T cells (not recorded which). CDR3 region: CASSQVRGGNYGYTF.